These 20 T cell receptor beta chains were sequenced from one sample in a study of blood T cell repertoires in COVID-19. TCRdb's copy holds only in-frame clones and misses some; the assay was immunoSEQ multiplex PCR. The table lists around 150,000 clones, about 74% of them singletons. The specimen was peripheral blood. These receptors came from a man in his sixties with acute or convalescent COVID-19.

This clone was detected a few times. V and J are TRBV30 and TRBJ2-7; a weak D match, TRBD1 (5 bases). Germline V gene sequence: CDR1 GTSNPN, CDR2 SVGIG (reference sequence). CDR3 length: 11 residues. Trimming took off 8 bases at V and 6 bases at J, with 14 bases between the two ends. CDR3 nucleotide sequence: TGTGCCCTCAATCAGGGCAGCGAGCAGTACTTC. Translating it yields CALNQGSEQYF.

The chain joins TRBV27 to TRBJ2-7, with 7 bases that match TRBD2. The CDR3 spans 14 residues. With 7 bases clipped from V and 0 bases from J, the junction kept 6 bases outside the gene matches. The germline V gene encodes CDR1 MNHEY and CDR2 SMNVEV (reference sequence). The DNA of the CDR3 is TGTGCCAGCAAGCGGGACGGTAGCTCCTACGAGCAGTACTTC. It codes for CASKRDGSSYEQYF.

CDR3 nucleotides: TGTGCCAGCAGGTCTGGGCTTCAAAATCAGCCCCAGCATTTT. Translation gives CASRSGLQNQPQHF. The chain carries TRBV6-5 and TRBJ1-5; D is undetermined. Germline CDR1 MNHEY, CDR2 SVGAGI. Trimming removed 6 bases from V and 4 bases from J, with 13 bases in between. The CDR3 consists of 14 residues.

The chain's CDR3 is CAWSVRPGLSGANVLTF. The CDR3 DNA follows: TGTGCCTGGAGTGTACGACCGGGGTTATCTGGGGCCAACGTCCTGACTTTC. This sequence joins TRBV30 and TRBJ2-6; D possibly corresponds to TRBD2 (5 bases). V lost 0 bases and J lost 1, with 13 bases in between. Germline V gene lookup returns CDR1 GTSNPN and CDR2 SVGIG (reference sequence). This CDR3 is 17 amino acids long.

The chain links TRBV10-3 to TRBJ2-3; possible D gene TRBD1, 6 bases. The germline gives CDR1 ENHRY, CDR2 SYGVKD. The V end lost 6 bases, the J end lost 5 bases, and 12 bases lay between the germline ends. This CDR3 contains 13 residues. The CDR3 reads CAISGTSGDTQYF. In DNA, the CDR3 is TGTGCCATCAGCGGGACAAGCGGAGATACGCAGTATTTT.

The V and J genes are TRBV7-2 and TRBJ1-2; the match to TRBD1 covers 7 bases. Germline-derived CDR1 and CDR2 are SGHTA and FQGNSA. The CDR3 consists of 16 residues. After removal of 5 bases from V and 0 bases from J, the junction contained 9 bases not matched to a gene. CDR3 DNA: TGTGCCAGCAGCCCCCAGGGACAGAACACTAACTATGGCTACACCTTC. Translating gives CASSPQGQNTNYGYTF.

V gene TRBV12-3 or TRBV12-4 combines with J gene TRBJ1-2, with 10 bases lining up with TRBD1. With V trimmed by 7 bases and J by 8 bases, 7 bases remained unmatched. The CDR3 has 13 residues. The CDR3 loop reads CASTRDRGLGYTF. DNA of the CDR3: TGTGCCAGCACCCGGGACAGGGGCTTAGGCTACACCTTC.

The CDR3 sequence: CASSLEFARSRGANVLTF. The CDR3, as DNA: TGCGCCAGCAGCTTGGAATTTGCGCGGAGTAGGGGGGCCAACGTCCTGACTTTC. J is TRBJ2-6 and V is TRBV5-1; no clear D gene. V was cut by 0 bases and J by 4 bases, with 17 bases left in between. The germline gives CDR1 SGHRS, CDR2 YFSETQ. The CDR3 is 18 residues long.

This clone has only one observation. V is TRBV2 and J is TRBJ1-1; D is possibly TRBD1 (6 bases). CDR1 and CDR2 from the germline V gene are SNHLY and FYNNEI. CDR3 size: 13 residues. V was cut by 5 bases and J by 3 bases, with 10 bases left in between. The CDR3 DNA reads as TGTGCCAGCAGTCCGGACAGTTACACTGAAGCTTTCTTT. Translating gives CASSPDSYTEAFF.

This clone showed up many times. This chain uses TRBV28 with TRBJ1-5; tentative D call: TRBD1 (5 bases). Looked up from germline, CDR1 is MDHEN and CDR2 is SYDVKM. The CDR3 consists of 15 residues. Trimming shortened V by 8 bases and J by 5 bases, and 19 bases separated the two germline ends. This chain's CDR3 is CASLPDTSGYQPQHF. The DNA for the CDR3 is TGTGCCAGCCTCCCGGACACCTCCGGCTATCAGCCCCAGCATTTT.

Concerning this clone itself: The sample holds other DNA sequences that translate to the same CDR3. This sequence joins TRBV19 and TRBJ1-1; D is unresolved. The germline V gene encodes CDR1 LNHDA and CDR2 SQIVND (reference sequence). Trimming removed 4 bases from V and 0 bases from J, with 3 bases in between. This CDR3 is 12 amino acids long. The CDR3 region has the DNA TGTGCCAGTAGTAACATGAACACTGAAGCTTTCTTT. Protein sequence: CASSNMNTEAFF.

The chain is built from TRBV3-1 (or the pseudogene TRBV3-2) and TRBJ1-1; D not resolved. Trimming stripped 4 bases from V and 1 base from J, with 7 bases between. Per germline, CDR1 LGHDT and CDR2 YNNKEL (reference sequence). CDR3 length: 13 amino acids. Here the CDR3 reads CASSLAENTEAFF. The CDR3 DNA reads TGTGCCAGCAGCCTAGCTGAGAACACTGAAGCTTTCTTT.

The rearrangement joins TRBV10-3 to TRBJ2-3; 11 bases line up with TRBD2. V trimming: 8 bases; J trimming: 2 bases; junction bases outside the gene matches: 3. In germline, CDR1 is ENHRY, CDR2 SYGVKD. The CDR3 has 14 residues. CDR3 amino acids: CAIGTSGFTDTQYF. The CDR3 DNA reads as TGTGCCATCGGGACTAGCGGCTTCACAGATACGCAGTATTTT.

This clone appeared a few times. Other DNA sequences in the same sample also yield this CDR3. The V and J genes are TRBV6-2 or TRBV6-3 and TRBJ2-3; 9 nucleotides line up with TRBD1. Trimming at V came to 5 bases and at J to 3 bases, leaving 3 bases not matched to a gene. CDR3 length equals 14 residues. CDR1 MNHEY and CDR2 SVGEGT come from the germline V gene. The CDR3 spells CASSRDRETDTQYF. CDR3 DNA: TGTGCCAGCAGTCGGGACAGGGAGACAGATACGCAGTATTTT.

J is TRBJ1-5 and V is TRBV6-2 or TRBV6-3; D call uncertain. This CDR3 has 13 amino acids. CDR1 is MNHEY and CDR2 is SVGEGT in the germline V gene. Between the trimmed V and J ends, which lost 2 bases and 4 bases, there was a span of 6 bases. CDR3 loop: CASSYGRNQPQHF. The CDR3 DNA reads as TGTGCCAGCAGTTACGGGAGAAATCAGCCCCAGCATTTT.

CDR3 coding DNA: TGCGCCAGCAGCTCCCAGACAGCCAACACCGGGGAGCTGTTTTTT. Translating it yields CASSSQTANTGELFF. V and J are TRBV5-1 and TRBJ2-2; D is perhaps TRBD1 (5 bases). Germline CDR1 is SGHRS and CDR2 is YFSETQ. The CDR3 is 15 amino acids. Trimming took off 3 bases at V and 2 bases at J, with 11 bases between the two ends.

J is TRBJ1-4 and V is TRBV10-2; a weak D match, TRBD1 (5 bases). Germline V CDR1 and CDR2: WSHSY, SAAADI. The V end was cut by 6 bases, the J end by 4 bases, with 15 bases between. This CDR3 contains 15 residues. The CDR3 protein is CASRTPQGSNEKLFF. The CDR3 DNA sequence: TGCGCCAGCAGAACCCCTCAGGGCAGTAATGAAAAACTGTTTTTT.

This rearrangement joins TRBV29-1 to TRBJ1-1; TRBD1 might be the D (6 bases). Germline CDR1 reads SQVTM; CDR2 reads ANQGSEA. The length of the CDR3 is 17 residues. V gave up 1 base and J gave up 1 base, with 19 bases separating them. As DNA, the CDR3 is TGCAGCGTTGAAGCAGGACAGATTTTTAGCACGAACACTGAAGCTTTCTTT. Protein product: CSVEAGQIFSTNTEAFF.

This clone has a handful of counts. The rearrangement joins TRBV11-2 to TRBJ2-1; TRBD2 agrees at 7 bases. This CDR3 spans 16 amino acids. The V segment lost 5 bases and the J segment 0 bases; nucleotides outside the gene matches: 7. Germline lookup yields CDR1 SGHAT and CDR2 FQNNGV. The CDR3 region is CASSGGDGFSYNEQFF. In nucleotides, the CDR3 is TGTGCCAGCAGCGGGGGGGACGGATTCTCCTACAATGAGCAGTTCTTC.

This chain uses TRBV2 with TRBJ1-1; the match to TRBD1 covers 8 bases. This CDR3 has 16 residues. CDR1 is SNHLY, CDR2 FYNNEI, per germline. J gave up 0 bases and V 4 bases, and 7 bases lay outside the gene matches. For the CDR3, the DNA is TGTGCCAGCAGTGCTGGGACAGGCCTGATGAACACTGAAGCTTTCTTT. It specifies CASSAGTGLMNTEAFF.